Described below is a single T cell receptor beta chain sequence and its context. Its antigen target is currently unknown. There are no base qualities to consult, and no much larger clone falls within one base. V is shortened by 3 bases, J by 1 base, and the region joining them spans 6 bases. The CDR3 covers 13 residues, taking in both the cysteine and the phenylalanine. The read is trimmed to its CDR3 DNA, 39 bases read in frame from base 1. Reading the germline V gene (reference sequence) gives CDR1 LNHDA and CDR2 SQIVND. At one collaborating source in Seattle, patients were enrolled during active infection and were followed longitudinally through the course of disease. Whole blood was collected in K2EDTA tubes by collaborating institutions according to the institutions' own protocols. For TCRbeta analysis, collaborators shipped samples in one of three forms: frozen whole blood, isolated PBMCs, or DNA extracted from either of those sample types.

The sample is drawn from a study of blood T cell repertoires in COVID-19 (dated by TCRdb to 2019 to 2021). For the study in its entirety: Samples covering the acute and convalescent phases of COVID-19 were provided by collaborators in the United States, Italy and Spain. The repertoires were released in a freely available public database meant as a resource for research on the immune response to SARS-CoV-2. Samples came from the ongoing ImmuneRACE study (first 160 participants) plus 1,254 subjects from 6 global collaborators. Where available, HLA class I and class II types were taken from metadata supplied by the sample provider and were not determined by assay-based typing. The sample metadata nearly always contained a de-identified subject ID, COVID-19 status, age in years and sex. The prospective study material was composed of cDNA or gDNA derived from T cells, B-cell-depleted T cells, or PBMCs. The dataset comprised deeply sampled blood TCRbeta repertoires from subjects exposed to, actively infected with, or recovered from COVID-19.

TCRbeta CDR3 regions were amplified from genomic DNA using the immunoSEQ Assay, a bias-controlled multiplex PCR. For the original study's pipeline: The number of nucleated cells in each sample was estimated from the amplification of reference gene primers within the assay. To quantify the absolute abundance of each unique TCRbeta CDR3 rearrangement, sequence reads were collapsed and filtered. For each sample, productive Simpson clonality was calculated as the square root of Simpson's diversity index over productive rearrangements. TCRdb's version of the immuneACCESS table is confined to in-frame rearrangements and falls short of the full clone set. An unresolved V gene accounts for under half of the shortfall where checked; the remainder is of unknown origin. Clone size and the V and J calls come from that table; the DNA yielded D and trimming. The sample includes about 180,000 clones, with 80% to 85% observed a single time. In total, the top ten clones hold 10% to 15% of the sample.

Study-wide conclusions, independent of this receptor: The quantity of clinical and demographic metadata differed by source and by participant and was supplied without curation.

The chain is assembled from TRBV19 and TRBJ1-1; a confident D gene designation cannot be given. The specimen sequenced was peripheral blood. This TCR derives from a woman older than 75 with COVID-19, enrolled during active disease. The CDR3 in this case is CASSIQQNTEAFF. The nucleotides read TGTGCCAGTAGTATCCAACAGAACACTGAAGCTTTCTTT.